This TCR beta chain was obtained from a study of cytomegalovirus exposure and HLA in healthy donors. Whole-study context: A prior study identified approximately 110 million unique TCR beta sequences from roughly 170 million T cells.

It was with 60 Vbeta and 13 Jbeta primers that the PCR ran. Clones were sequenced by immunoSEQ multiplex PCR, and TCRdb holds only the in-frame ones, with some missing. Of 100,000 to 150,000 clones listed, about 10% are singletons. The V gene's germline CDR1 is MNHNS and CDR2 SASEGT. The CDR3 spans 15 residues. The ends lost 3 bases at V and 4 bases at J; junction bases unmatched: 6. This clone has a handful of counts. The clonotype was recovered from a woman aged 18-35 years in good health and CMV-seropositive. The specimen was PBMCs. This chain joins TRBV6-1 and TRBJ2-5, with 9 bases aligning to TRBD2. CDR3 DNA sequence: TGTGCCAGCAGTGACTCGGGCGGGGGGGTAGAGACCCAGTACTTC. Protein sequence: CASSDSGGGVETQYF.